These 24 T cell receptor beta chains share one sample of origin, sequenced in a study of OX40 agonist ivuxolimab in advanced cancers. Profiling relied on immunoSEQ multiplex PCR, and the TCRdb table lists in-frame clones only, not all of them. The data hold approximately 50,000 clones, with over 70% observed a single time. The sample in question was CD4+ or CD8+ T cells sorted from blood, obtained in a trial of the OX40 agonist ivuxolimab. The source is an adult with an advanced solid tumor such as melanoma, head and neck, liver or kidney cancer.

The chain is built from TRBV6-5 and TRBJ2-5, with 9 positions matching TRBD2. Trimming removed 3 bases from V and 4 bases from J; junction bases left unmatched: 9. Per germline, CDR1 MNHEY and CDR2 SVGAGI. The CDR3 sequence is 16 residues long. CDR3 sequence (DNA): TGTGCCAGCAGTTATAGGTCTAGCGGGAATATAGAGACCCAGTACTTC. Its protein is CASSYRSSGNIETQYF.

This rearrangement joins TRBV18 to TRBJ1-4; D call uncertain. The germline V gene has CDR1 KGHSH and CDR2 LQKENI. This CDR3 is built from 15 residues. The V gene lost 0 bases and the J gene lost 5 bases, with 10 bases spanning the gap. CDR3 in amino acids: CASSPPPRSNEKLFF. The CDR3 coding sequence is TGTGCCAGCTCACCACCGCCCCGGTCGAATGAAAAACTGTTTTTT.

This chain links TRBV7-2 with TRBJ1-6; no definite D call. The ends were cut back, 1 base at V and 8 bases at J, with 12 bases in the middle. This CDR3 is 15 amino acids long. Germline assignment: CDR1 SGHTA and CDR2 FQGNSA. This chain's CDR3 is CASSLGRIGDSPLHF. CDR3 nucleotides: TGTGCCAGCAGCTTAGGTCGGATCGGGGATTCACCCCTCCACTTT.

This clone has more than one count but fewer than ten. The rearrangement uses TRBV11-2 and TRBJ2-5, with D unresolved. CDR1 and CDR2 from the germline V gene are SGHAT and FQNNGV. The ends were cut back, 8 bases at V and 2 bases at J, with 12 bases in the middle. The CDR3 runs 13 residues. In DNA, the CDR3 is TGTGCCAGCGCTAGGATCCCTCAAGAGACCCAGTACTTC. Its translation is CASARIPQETQYF.

The J gene is TRBJ2-5, the V gene TRBV5-4, with 9 bases fitting TRBD2. V gave up 9 bases and J gave up 2 bases; unmatched junction bases: 14. CDR1 and CDR2 (germline): SGHNT, YYREEE (reference sequence). This CDR3 is 16 amino acids long. The chain's CDR3 is CATSKTSGGRQETQYF. The CDR3 DNA reads as TGTGCCACCTCCAAGACCAGCGGGGGGCGTCAAGAGACCCAGTACTTC.

The chain employs TRBV5-1 and TRBJ2-2; D might be TRBD2 (7 bases). The germline V gene has CDR1 SGHRS and CDR2 YFSETQ. CDR3 length: 17 residues. Trimming took 5 bases from V and 3 from J, leaving 20 bases between them. The CDR3 spells CASRGFGGGKDTGELFF. DNA of the CDR3: TGCGCCAGCAGAGGGTTCGGCGGGGGCAAGGACACCGGGGAGCTGTTTTTT. Full variable domain (remainder filled in from reference TRBV5-1 and TRBJ2-2): KAGVTQTPRYLIKTRGQQVTLSCSPISGHRSVSWYQQTPGQGLQFLFEYFSETQRNKGNFPGRFSGRQFSNSRSEMNVSTLELGDSALYLCASRGFGGGKDTGELFFGEGSRLTVL.

This clone was seen more than once but under ten times. The J gene is TRBJ1-2, the V gene TRBV2; the D is unclear. Germline V lookup: CDR1 SNHLY, CDR2 FYNNEI. Trimming pared 0 bases from V and 2 bases from J, leaving 4 bases between. The CDR3 totals 13 residues. The CDR3 DNA is TGTGCCAGCAGTGAAGCAGGGAACTATGGCTACACCTTC. It yields the protein CASSEAGNYGYTF.

The CDR3 loop is CASSELGRGSGDTQYF. The DNA for the CDR3 is TGTGCCAGCAGTGAATTGGGGCGGGGGAGTGGAGATACGCAGTATTTT. The chain has TRBV25-1 and TRBJ2-3; TRBD2 agrees at 7 bases. CDR1 is MGHDK and CDR2 is SYGVNS in the germline V gene. The CDR3 length is 16 residues. Unmatched junction bases numbered 9, after V lost 1 base and J lost 5 bases.

The chain is built from TRBV28 and TRBJ1-3, with D unclear. The CDR3 runs 12 residues. CDR1 and CDR2 (germline): MDHEN, SYDVKM. V was shortened by 1 base and J by 4 bases, with 2 bases between the two germline ends. The CDR3 DNA follows: TGTGCCAGCAGTTTATTCGGAAACACCATATATTTT. It codes for CASSLFGNTIYF. The full variable domain, in which reference TRBV28 and TRBJ1-3 provide the parts outside the CDR3, is DVKVTQSSRYLVKRTGEKVFLECVQDMDHENMFWYRQDPGLGLRLIYFSYDVKMKEKGDIPEGYSVSREKKERFSLILESASTNQTSMYLCASSLFGNTIYFGEGSWLTVV.

The chain is built from TRBV9 and TRBJ1-4, with a weak D call TRBD1 (6 bases). This CDR3 has 18 residues. Trimming cost V 2 bases and J 3 bases, with 20 bases left between them. Germline assignment: CDR1 SGDLS and CDR2 YYNGEE. The CDR3 spells CASSVGETGIMANEKLFF. CDR3 DNA sequence: TGTGCCAGCAGCGTCGGGGAGACAGGTATCATGGCTAATGAAAAACTGTTTTTT.

The chain links TRBV11-3 to TRBJ2-2; 15 nucleotides match TRBD2. The CDR3 has 18 residues. Per the germline V gene, CDR1 is SGHNT and CDR2 is YENEEA. V gave up 3 bases and J gave up 5 bases; unmatched junction bases: 7. CDR3 in amino acids: CASSFSGLAGGGTGELFF. As DNA, the CDR3 is TGTGCCAGCAGCTTCTCTGGACTAGCGGGAGGGGGGACCGGGGAGCTGTTTTTT.

The chain is built from TRBV7-2 and TRBJ2-3; TRBD2 matches at 16 bases. The V gene's germline CDR1 is SGHTA and CDR2 FQGNSA. There are 19 residues in the CDR3. The V segment lost 0 bases and the J segment 6 bases; nucleotides outside the gene matches: 9. The CDR3 loop is CASSLAGLAGGSLPDTQYF. CDR3 in DNA: TGTGCCAGCAGCTTAGCGGGACTAGCGGGAGGGTCTCTTCCGGATACGCAGTATTTT.

This chain links TRBV7-7 with TRBJ2-5; possibly TRBD2 for D (6 bases). This CDR3 has 13 amino acids. Germline V CDR1 and CDR2: SSHAT, FNYEAQ (reference sequence). V was clipped by 5 bases and J by 5 bases, with 12 bases between them. The CDR3 region has the DNA TGTGCCAGCAGCCTCAGCGGAGGGGAGACCCAGTACTTC. Residues: CASSLSGGETQYF.

The chain has TRBV7-2 and TRBJ2-3; weak D call: TRBD2 (6 bases). This CDR3 is built from 14 residues. The V gene lost 3 bases and the J gene lost 6 bases, with 13 bases spanning the gap. Germline V CDR1 and CDR2: SGHTA, FQGNSA. CDR3 bases: TGTGCCAGCAGCTTGAGGAGGGGCCCGGATACGCAGTATTTT. It yields the protein CASSLRRGPDTQYF.

The CDR3 loop reads CASSGTGGSPLHF. Written as DNA, the CDR3 is TGTGCCAGCAGTGGGACAGGGGGCTCACCCCTCCACTTT. V is TRBV2 and J is TRBJ1-6, with 11 bases fitting TRBD1. The CDR3 consists of 13 residues. CDR1 and CDR2 from the germline V gene are SNHLY and FYNNEI. With 4 bases clipped from V and 10 bases from J, the junction kept 0 bases outside the gene matches.

This sequence joins TRBV5-4 and TRBJ1-1, with D perhaps TRBD1 (5 bases). This CDR3 spans 15 amino acids. Trimming shortened V by 10 bases and J by 1 base, and 20 bases separated the two germline ends. In germline, CDR1 is SGHNT, CDR2 YYREEE (reference sequence). The CDR3 nucleotides read TGTGCCTTTCAAAGGGGCGGGTATCAGAACACTGAAGCTTTCTTT. Protein: CAFQRGGYQNTEAFF.

In this sample, this clone turned up once. The rearrangement joins TRBV18 to TRBJ2-5; 7 nucleotides match TRBD1. Germline trimming cut 1 base from V and 1 base from J; bases unmatched to any gene: 6. Per germline, CDR1 KGHSH and CDR2 LQKENI. This CDR3 region has 16 residues. The CDR3 reads CASSPRQGVGQETQYF. The DNA for the CDR3 is TGTGCCAGCTCACCACGGCAGGGGGTAGGCCAAGAGACCCAGTACTTC.

The CDR3 spells CASSSPGTGTNTGELFF. The CDR3 coding sequence is TGTGCCAGCAGCTCCCCCGGGACAGGGACAAACACCGGGGAGCTGTTTTTT. The V gene is TRBV21-1, the J gene TRBJ2-2; TRBD1 was called by the table and not checked on the DNA. TRBV21-1 corresponds to a pseudogene. The CDR3 consists of 17 residues.

The chain has TRBV11-2 and TRBJ2-1; 12 bases line up with TRBD2. V was pared by 4 bases and J by 7 bases, with 8 bases of the junction left unmatched. The CDR3 consists of 16 residues. Germline lookup yields CDR1 SGHAT and CDR2 FQNNGV. CDR3 sequence: CASSSRLAGVWNEQFF. Here the CDR3 DNA reads TGTGCCAGCAGCTCTAGACTAGCGGGAGTTTGGAATGAGCAGTTCTTC.

The rearrangement joins TRBV6-1 to TRBJ2-3; unclear D gene. V was cut by 7 bases and J by 3 bases, with 11 bases left in between. The CDR3 is made up of 13 amino acids. CDR1 is MNHNS and CDR2 is SASEGT in the germline V gene. CDR3 sequence: CASKVAATDTQYF. In DNA, the CDR3 is TGTGCCAGCAAAGTCGCGGCAACAGATACGCAGTATTTT.

The chain employs TRBV5-1 and TRBJ2-2; TRBD2 might be the D (5 bases). CDR3 length: 14 amino acids. Germline lookup yields CDR1 SGHRS and CDR2 YFSETQ. V was pared by 6 bases and J by 5 bases, with 14 bases between. The CDR3 DNA follows: TGCGCCAGCAACACGGGCCCGGGGACCGGGGAGCTGTTTTTT. This codes for CASNTGPGTGELFF. Full variable domain (rest looked up from reference TRBV5-1 and TRBJ2-2): KAGVTQTPRYLIKTRGQQVTLSCSPISGHRSVSWYQQTPGQGLQFLFEYFSETQRNKGNFPGRFSGRQFSNSRSEMNVSTLELGDSALYLCASNTGPGTGELFFGEGSRLTVL.

This chain joins TRBV19 and TRBJ2-3; 10 bases align to TRBD1. The trim removed 5 bases at V and 10 bases at J, leaving 12 bases unmatched. CDR1 is LNHDA and CDR2 is SQIVND in the germline V gene (reference sequence). The CDR3 sequence is 15 residues long. This chain's CDR3 is CASSVQSGDRGAQYF. The CDR3 nucleotides are TGTGCCAGTAGTGTCCAGTCCGGGGACAGGGGTGCGCAGTATTTT.

This clone was seen only once. The chain joins TRBV5-1 to TRBJ2-2; 7 positions match TRBD2. After removal of 2 bases from V and 0 bases from J, the junction contained 7 bases not matched to a gene. This CDR3 is built from 17 residues. Germline lookup yields CDR1 SGHRS and CDR2 YFSETQ. CDR3 sequence: CASSLGGSYANTGELFF. CDR3 DNA sequence: TGCGCCAGCAGCTTAGGCGGGAGCTACGCGAACACCGGGGAGCTGTTTTTT.

This chain connects TRBV19 to TRBJ2-2, with unresolved D. Looked up from germline, CDR1 is LNHDA and CDR2 is SQIVND (reference sequence). The CDR3 spans 15 residues. Trimming shortened V by 1 base and J by 5 bases, and 11 bases separated the two germline ends. Here the CDR3 DNA reads TGTGCCAGTAGTATAGGCTACCAGCCTACCGGGGAGCTGTTTTTT. Amino acids: CASSIGYQPTGELFF.